This is a list of T cell receptor beta chains from one sample in a study of regulatory T cells in long-lasting Graves disease. In TCRdb, the multiplex PCR reads were re-called with MiXCR into one record per CDR3 protein. The sample holds roughly 610,000 distinct CDR3 sequences, roughly 15% seen once. A further study also used this sample, focusing on T cells in Graves' hyperthyroidism and ophthalmopathy.

This material consisted of peripheral blood mononuclear cells (PBMCs), taken at new diagnosis, from a patient treated with antithyroid drugs. These receptors were obtained from a woman between 25 and 40 years old with Graves disease. CDR3s leave out the opening cysteine and the closing phenylalanine or tryptophan. The order of the fields is V gene, CDR3 protein.

v_call: TRBV2; cdr3_aa: ASTPSDTQY
v_call: TRBV11-3; cdr3_aa: ASRKAGSDTQY
v_call: TRBV20-1; cdr3_aa: SADRVGTGYNEQF
v_call: TRBV28; cdr3_aa: AIRDREEQY
v_call: TRBV29-1; cdr3_aa: SVDRRGGQHNYGYT
v_call: TRBV30; cdr3_aa: AWSAGRSWNEQF
v_call: TRBV28; cdr3_aa: ASSFTGTGAEQY
v_call: TRBV18; cdr3_aa: ASSPPSGNGGELF
v_call: TRBV19; cdr3_aa: ASSTPPGSSGNTIY
v_call: TRBV6-5; cdr3_aa: ASSWYAVGPYEQY
v_call: TRBV28; cdr3_aa: ASSPQGLRGNQPQH
v_call: TRBV5-4; cdr3_aa: ASGTSSVETQY
v_call: TRBV20-1; cdr3_aa: SARSAGGYQETQY
v_call: TRBV9; cdr3_aa: ASSDAGTTDTGELF
v_call: TRBV18; cdr3_aa: ASSPPNGVQTQY
v_call: TRBV29-1; cdr3_aa: SVVLEGHYGYT
v_call: TRBV20-1; cdr3_aa: SEMSAGNTEAF
v_call: TRBV7-2; cdr3_aa: ASSLVGQGASEKLF
v_call: TRBV9; cdr3_aa: ASSVAGGSYNEQL
v_call: TRBV20-1; cdr3_aa: SATVSRELF
v_call: TRBV30; cdr3_aa: AWDTLGQADHYGYT
v_call: TRBV30; cdr3_aa: AWSGYMDGYT
v_call: TRBV7-9; cdr3_aa: ASSLIQGLNTEAF
v_call: TRBV5-1; cdr3_aa: ASSLGVAKNIQY
v_call: TRBV19; cdr3_aa: ASTRSGANVLT
v_call: TRBV12-5; cdr3_aa: ASLTTGDPEAF
v_call: TRBV27; cdr3_aa: ASSSLAFSGDTQY
v_call: TRBV7-2; cdr3_aa: ASSHLSGGALYEQY
v_call: TRBV7-3; cdr3_aa: ASSNEQPHTEAF